This T cell receptor (beta chain) came from a study of vaccination effects on CD4 cells after COVID-19. CDR1 and CDR2 (germline): SGHVS, FQNEAQ. This CDR3 has 16 amino acids. V was clipped by 4 bases and J by 1 base; unmatched bases: 10. In the ViraFEST assay, antigen-specific CD4+ clonotypes were identified by expansion after peptide-pool stimulation. Following culture for about ten days, CD4+ T cells were isolated. This individual contracted SARS-CoV-2 between March and December 2020, as verified by PCR. In the cultures, half the medium was exchanged for IL-2 medium on days 3 and 7. The protocol was immunoSEQ multiplex PCR, while the TCRdb copy is restricted to in-frame clones and leaves out a portion. The table has tens of thousands of clones, 75% to 85% seen once. Points on this clone: Its antigen is unidentified.

Findings and limits, study-wide: Convalescents' post-vaccination spike-reactive clones were chiefly new, vaccine-induced ones.

The source of this sequence is a human donor who had a prior SARS-CoV-2 infection. The chain carries TRBV7-8 and TRBJ2-7; 7 bases are shared with TRBD2. The sequencing here drew on CD4+ T cells from PBMCs cultured with a peptide pool, taken before COVID-19 vaccination. The CDR3: CASSSETSWVSYEQYF. The CDR3 nucleotides read TGTGCCAGCAGCTCGGAGACTAGCTGGGTTTCCTACGAGCAGTACTTC.